These 30 T cell receptor beta chains were all obtained from the same sample, sequenced in a study of metastatic and nonmetastatic thyroid tumors. Via MiXCR, TCRdb re-called the PCR reads. The table lists some 10,000 clones, under 30% of them singletons. Until they underwent thyroid surgery, no patient had received any treatment. Specimen: tumor tissue. Receptor source: a male donor with papillary thyroid cancer or a benign thyroid nodule (not recorded which). Some clones in this sample may be carry-over from other donors' samples.

This clone was detected only a few times. The chain has TRBV9 and TRBJ1-3; D is uncertain. CDR3 length: 17 amino acids. The germline gives CDR1 SGDLS, CDR2 YYNGEE. Between the trimmed V and J ends, which lost 0 bases and 0 bases, there was a span of 13 bases. CDR3 DNA: TGTGCCAGCAGCGTAGGCCCTCCCCGCAGCTCTGGAAACACCATATATTTT. It specifies CASSVGPPRSSGNTIYF.

By its share, this clone is large (0.1 to 1%). The rearrangement joins TRBV6-2 or TRBV6-3 to TRBJ2-7; no reliable D call. V gave up 7 bases and J gave up 2 bases, with 21 bases separating them. Germline V CDR1 and CDR2: MNHEY, SVGEGT. CDR3 size: 16 residues. The CDR3 nucleotides read TGTGCCAGCACTTTCGTCCCCCTCCAGGCTCCCTACGAGCAGTACTTC. This translates into CASTFVPLQAPYEQYF.

This clone is medium-sized. At one boundary the junction diverges from the germline segment, which might be a read error. The chain recombines TRBV19 with TRBJ2-7, with D possibly TRBD2 on 6 matching bases. The germline gives CDR1 LNHDA, CDR2 SQIVND (reference sequence). The CDR3 covers 11 residues. The CDR3: CASSIGTVVFF. CDR3 bases: TGTGCCAGTAGTATCGGGACTGTGGTATTCTTC.

This chain links TRBV11-2 with TRBJ1-3; a weak D match, TRBD1 (5 bases). Per the germline V gene, CDR1 is SGHAT and CDR2 is FQNNGV. The CDR3 consists of 15 residues. The V and J ends lost 4 bases and 4 bases respectively, with 14 bases between them. CDR3 residues: CASSSVSRGGNTIYF. The CDR3 DNA reads TGTGCCAGCAGCTCCGTATCGCGGGGGGGAAACACCATATATTTT.

Within the sample, this clone is medium-sized. V and J are TRBV20-1 and TRBJ1-1, with D possibly matching TRBD1 (5 bases). The CDR3 totals 14 residues. V was clipped by 3 bases and J by 1 base, with 12 bases between them. CDR1 DFQATT and CDR2 SNEGSKA come from the germline V gene (reference sequence). For the CDR3, the DNA is TGCAGTGCTAGTCAGGGAGGTTGGAACACTGAAGCTTTCTTT. This translates into CSASQGGWNTEAFF.

This clone was observed a few times. This rearrangement joins TRBV12-3 or TRBV12-4 to TRBJ2-5; 8 bases map to TRBD1. V lost 5 bases and J lost 5; bases outside the gene matches: 7. This CDR3 has 14 residues. The DNA of the CDR3 is TGTGCCAGCAGTCCCAGGGGGCGATCTGAGACCCAGTACTTC. Residues: CASSPRGRSETQYF.

This clone was seen a few times. The rearrangement uses TRBV6-1 and TRBJ1-6, with 7 nucleotides matching TRBD1. Per germline, CDR1 MNHNS and CDR2 SASEGT. CDR3 length: 15 amino acids. The ends lost 6 bases at V and 7 bases at J; junction bases unmatched: 9. The CDR3 spells CASSSGEGANSPLHF. Here the CDR3 DNA reads TGTGCCAGCAGCTCGGGGGAGGGGGCAAATTCACCCCTCCACTTT.

This rearrangement joins TRBV20-1 to TRBJ2-2; 12 nucleotides line up with TRBD2. CDR1 DFQATT and CDR2 SNEGSKA come from the germline V gene (reference sequence). The length of the CDR3 is 16 residues. The V segment lost 2 bases and the J segment 7 bases; nucleotides outside the gene matches: 8. The CDR3 here is CSARPLAGGPNGELFF. The CDR3 DNA reads as TGCAGTGCTAGACCTCTAGCGGGAGGGCCTAACGGGGAGCTGTTTTTT.

CDR3 protein: CASSQDYQPSGRGVRTQYF. The CDR3 DNA sequence: TGTGCCAGCAGCCAAGACTATCAACCTAGCGGGAGAGGGGTCAGGACGCAGTATTTT. The chain employs TRBV4-2 and TRBJ2-3; 10 bases map to TRBD2. The CDR3 is made up of 19 amino acids. Per the germline V gene, CDR1 is LGHNA and CDR2 is YNFKEQ. Trimming took 0 bases from V and 9 from J; bases not matched to a gene: 18.

This chain uses TRBV7-9 with TRBJ2-7; TRBD1 aligns across 9 bases. The V and J ends lost 5 bases and 10 bases, in that order; junction bases with no gene match: 6. This CDR3 spans 12 amino acids. Germline values: CDR1 SEHNR, CDR2 FQNEAQ (reference sequence). The CDR3 DNA reads as TGTGCCAGCAGCATGGGACAGGGTGATCAGTACTTC. Its protein is CASSMGQGDQYF.

This clone is medium-sized in the sample. The chain is built from TRBV6-1 and TRBJ2-7, with TRBD1 identical over 11 bases. CDR3 size: 15 residues. Trimming took 0 bases from V and 3 from J; bases not matched to a gene: 1. Germline CDR1 MNHNS, CDR2 SASEGT. Here the CDR3 DNA reads TGTGCCAGCAGTGAAGCGGGGACAGGGGGCTACGAGCAGTACTTC. Amino acid sequence: CASSEAGTGGYEQYF.

This clone was seen a few times. The gene calls are TRBV30 and TRBJ2-2; tentative D call: TRBD1 (6 bases). V was clipped by 0 bases and J by 5 bases, with 16 bases between them. CDR1 is GTSNPN and CDR2 is SVGIG in the germline V gene (reference sequence). The CDR3 sequence is 16 residues long. The chain's CDR3 is CAWSVLGAFRTGELFF. The CDR3 nucleotides read TGTGCCTGGAGTGTGTTGGGGGCGTTTAGGACCGGGGAGCTGTTTTTT.

The V and J genes are TRBV2 and TRBJ2-2; the D is unclear. The germline gives CDR1 SNHLY, CDR2 FYNNEI. V was cut by 3 bases and J by 2 bases, with 10 bases left in between. This CDR3 spans 15 amino acids. The chain's CDR3 is CASSELDTNTGELFF. The CDR3 nucleotides read TGTGCCAGCAGTGAGTTGGATACAAACACCGGGGAGCTGTTTTTT.

This clone was seen once. CDR3 coding DNA: TGTGCCTGGAGTCCCGCGGGGCGAGGGAGGACTGAAGCTTTCTTT. As protein: CAWSPAGRGRTEAFF. The chain carries TRBV30 and TRBJ1-1, with a possible D match to TRBD1 (5 bases). This CDR3 region has 15 residues. CDR1 is GTSNPN, CDR2 SVGIG, per germline (reference sequence). Trimming pared 2 bases from V and 5 bases from J, leaving 18 bases between.

Relative to its sample, this clone is medium-sized. The V call is TRBV12-3 or TRBV12-4, the J call TRBJ1-1, with D maybe TRBD1 (5 bases). The CDR3 totals 13 residues. Trimming shortened V by 5 bases and J by 10 bases, and 17 bases separated the two germline ends. CDR3 nucleotide sequence: TGTGCCAGCAGTCCACAGCAGGGTGGTGGAGCTTTCTTT. Protein sequence: CASSPQQGGGAFF.

This clone is categorized as medium-sized. The rearrangement links TRBV2 to TRBJ2-7, with 7 bases aligning to TRBD1. The CDR3 length is 17 residues. With 4 bases clipped from V and 1 base from J, the junction kept 13 bases outside the gene matches. Germline V gene sequence: CDR1 SNHLY, CDR2 FYNNEI. The CDR3 DNA follows: TGTGCCAGCAGTGTAACCTCGGTAGGACAGGTTTCCTACGAGCAGTACGTC. Translation: CASSVTSVGQVSYEQYV.

This chain links TRBV27 with TRBJ2-7; the match to TRBD1 covers 8 bases. Germline V lookup: CDR1 MNHEY, CDR2 SMNVEV (reference sequence). J was trimmed by 5 bases and V by 3 bases; bases with no gene match: 3. This CDR3 contains 13 residues. The DNA for the CDR3 is TGTGCCAGCAGTTTGACAGGGGTCCACGAGCAGTACTTC. This sequence encodes CASSLTGVHEQYF.

In this sample, this clone turned up many times. This chain connects TRBV7-2 to TRBJ2-5; a weak D match, TRBD1 (6 bases). The CDR3 has 13 residues. The ends were cut back, 3 bases at V and 7 bases at J, with 12 bases in the middle. Germline CDR1 and CDR2: SGHTA and FQGNSA. In DNA form, the CDR3 reads TGTGCCAGCAGCTTCGCAGGGGCCCCGACCCAGTACTTC. This sequence encodes CASSFAGAPTQYF.

By share, this clone counts as medium-sized. The V call is TRBV19, the J call TRBJ2-2, with 7 bases lining up with TRBD2. V trimming: 9 bases; J trimming: 6 bases; junction bases outside the gene matches: 4. The length of the CDR3 is 12 residues. Germline V lookup: CDR1 LNHDA, CDR2 SQIVND (reference sequence). CDR3: CASRLASGELFF. The CDR3 nucleotides are TGTGCCAGCCGACTAGCCTCCGGGGAGCTGTTTTTT.

The chain employs TRBV30 and TRBJ2-2; a possible D gene is TRBD1 (5 bases). Germline values: CDR1 GTSNPN, CDR2 SVGIG (reference sequence). The CDR3 extends over 13 amino acids. The germline V and J ends were trimmed by 0 bases and 6 bases, with 8 bases remaining between them. The CDR3 DNA reads as TGTGCCTGGAGTGTTCAGGGATCCGGGGAGCTGTTTTTT. Translating gives CAWSVQGSGELFF.

A word on this clone: Because the CDR3 is missing its conserved closing phenylalanine or tryptophan, this is likely a read error. This chain links TRBV20-1 with TRBJ2-5, with 9 positions matching TRBD2. Per the germline V gene, CDR1 is DFQATT and CDR2 is SNEGSKA (reference sequence). V trimming: 0 bases; J trimming: 5 bases; junction bases outside the gene matches: 10. This CDR3 comprises 16 residues. CDR3 in DNA: TGCAGTGCTAGAGATGGGGGCGGGAGGGCCTTGGAGACCCAGTACCTC. This translates into CSARDGGGRALETQYL.

This clone was detected many times. The V call is TRBV5-4, the J call TRBJ2-2; 13 nucleotides match TRBD2. In germline, CDR1 is SGHNT, CDR2 YYREEE (reference sequence). The V gene end was trimmed by 3 bases and the J gene end by 7 bases; junction bases not matched to a gene: 6. This CDR3 contains 16 residues. DNA of the CDR3: TGTGCCAGCAGCTCGGGGACTAGCGGGACTTACGGGGAGCTGTTTTTT. It yields the protein CASSSGTSGTYGELFF.

This clone was seen at least ten times. The CDR3 nucleotides are TGTGCCAGCAGCTTAGGACCTACGGTAGGTGGAAACACCATATATTTT. Its translation: CASSLGPTVGGNTIYF. This sequence joins TRBV11-2 and TRBJ1-3; D not certain. CDR3 length: 16 residues. V was shortened by 1 base and J by 3 bases, with 13 bases between the two germline ends. Germline assignment: CDR1 SGHAT and CDR2 FQNNGV.

This clone was seen more than once but under ten times. This chain joins TRBV6-1 and TRBJ2-7; 12 bases fit TRBD2. The CDR3 sequence is 17 residues long. Germline V gene lookup returns CDR1 MNHNS and CDR2 SASEGT. After removal of 7 bases from V and 4 bases from J, the junction contained 14 bases not matched to a gene. The CDR3 sequence: CASTPFLTSGSAYEQYF. DNA for the CDR3: TGTGCCAGCACCCCCTTCCTGACTAGCGGGAGTGCTTACGAGCAGTACTTC.

CDR3 sequence: CASSILTSGTYNEQFF. CDR3 bases: TGTGCCAGCAGTATCCTGACTAGCGGGACATACAATGAGCAGTTCTTC. V usage is TRBV6-1 and J usage is TRBJ2-1, with 11 bases aligning to TRBD2. V lost 5 bases, J lost 4 bases, and 7 bases stayed unmatched. The length of the CDR3 is 16 residues. Germline CDR1 and CDR2: MNHNS and SASEGT.

By share, this clone ranks as medium-sized (0.01 to 0.1%). The chain recombines TRBV7-2 with TRBJ2-2, with D maybe TRBD2 (5 bases). The CDR3 extends over 12 amino acids. V lost 7 bases, J lost 6 bases, and 9 bases lay in between. Per the germline V gene, CDR1 is SGHTA and CDR2 is FQGNSA. CDR3 sequence reads: CASIHGAGELFF. DNA of the CDR3: TGTGCCAGCATCCACGGGGCCGGGGAGCTGTTTTTT.

This clone was seen a handful of times. The chain couples TRBV27 to TRBJ1-5; TRBD1 matches 7 bases. The CDR3 spans 13 residues. Germline V gene lookup returns CDR1 MNHEY and CDR2 SMNVEV (reference sequence). With V trimmed by 6 bases and J by 8 bases, 7 bases remained unmatched. CDR3 DNA sequence: TGTGCCAGCAGACGTACAGGGGACAAGCCCCAGCATTTT. Residues: CASRRTGDKPQHF.

The count of this clone is one. V gene TRBV7-3 combines with J gene TRBJ2-7; the D gene is possibly TRBD1 (5 bases). Trimming shortened V by 4 bases and J by 5 bases, and 18 bases separated the two germline ends. This CDR3 region has 15 residues. Germline-derived CDR1 and CDR2 are SGHTA and FQGTGA. The CDR3 loop reads CASSWGPGLINEQYF. CDR3 DNA sequence: TGTGCCAGCAGCTGGGGCCCAGGGTTGATAAACGAGCAGTACTTC.

This rearrangement joins TRBV6-1 to TRBJ2-5; TRBD2 agrees at 16 bases. The CDR3 is 17 residues long. From germline, CDR1 is MNHNS and CDR2 SASEGT. V lost 3 bases and J lost 4; bases outside the gene matches: 5. The CDR3 protein is CASSEGLAGGVRETQYF. CDR3 DNA: TGTGCCAGCAGTGAGGGACTAGCGGGAGGGGTACGAGAGACCCAGTACTTC.

This clone was seen many times. The chain uses TRBV12-3 or TRBV12-4 and TRBJ2-3; 7 nucleotides align to TRBD2. Trimming took 5 bases from V and 6 from J; bases not matched to a gene: 14. The CDR3 has 16 amino acids. The CDR3 protein is CASSGGGEGRADTQYF. CDR3 sequence (DNA): TGTGCCAGCAGTGGGGGGGGGGAGGGGAGGGCTGATACGCAGTATTTT.